The next 8 T cell receptor beta chains were all read from a single sample in a study of CD8 T cell repertoires and HIV-1 epitope variants. For these TCRs, the target antigens are not known. Using immunoSEQ multiplex PCR, the repertoire was profiled, and TCRdb retains in-frame clones only, with some absent. The sample lists some 4,400 clones, around 68% occurring once. The sequenced sample was cultured CD8+ T cells derived from PBMCs. These TCRs come from a male donor with HIV.

This sequence joins TRBV9 and TRBJ2-3, with unresolved D. Per germline, CDR1 SGDLS and CDR2 YYNGEE. Trimming stripped 0 bases from V and 0 bases from J, with 8 bases between. CDR3 length: 15 amino acids. The CDR3 is CASSVATVSTDTQYF. CDR3 coding DNA: TGTGCCAGCAGCGTAGCTACAGTAAGCACAGATACGCAGTATTTT.

This clone was seen a single time. This chain links TRBV29-1 with TRBJ2-7; 7 nucleotides line up with TRBD1. The CDR3 runs 11 residues. V dropped 5 bases and J dropped 3; count of bases not matched to a gene: 1. Germline V gene lookup returns CDR1 SQVTM and CDR2 ANQGSEA. The CDR3 region is CSVRDSYEQYF. The CDR3 region has the DNA TGCAGCGTTCGGGACAGCTACGAGCAGTACTTC.

The chain links TRBV9 to TRBJ1-6, with a weak D call TRBD1 (6 bases). The CDR3 spans 16 residues. V lost 4 bases to trimming and J lost 7 bases, with 18 bases between them. Germline V lookup: CDR1 SGDLS, CDR2 YYNGEE. The CDR3 spells CASSPLGGQGNSPLHF. CDR3 DNA sequence: TGTGCCAGCAGCCCGCTGGGGGGGCAAGGGAATTCACCCCTCCACTTT.

The chain recombines TRBV5-1 with TRBJ2-5; 10 positions agree with TRBD2. After removal of 4 bases from V and 2 bases from J, the junction contained 8 bases not matched to a gene. CDR3 size: 16 residues. Per germline, CDR1 SGHRS and CDR2 YFSETQ. Here the CDR3 reads CASSVRTSGAQETQYF. CDR3 DNA sequence: TGCGCCAGCAGCGTCCGAACTAGCGGGGCACAAGAGACCCAGTACTTC. Drawing the rest from reference TRBV5-1 and TRBJ2-5, the complete variable domain is KAGVTQTPRYLIKTRGQQVTLSCSPISGHRSVSWYQQTPGQGLQFLFEYFSETQRNKGNFPGRFSGRQFSNSRSEMNVSTLELGDSALYLCASSVRTSGAQETQYFGPGTRLLVL.

This rearrangement joins TRBV14 to TRBJ2-5; a weak D match, TRBD2 (6 bases). The CDR3 length is 14 residues. Trimming removed 6 bases from V and 11 bases from J, with 22 bases in between. CDR1 SGHDN and CDR2 FVKESK come from the germline V gene. Here the CDR3 DNA reads TGTGCCAGCAGTCCTACTAGCTCCCACCGGGAGCAGTACTTC. Protein: CASSPTSSHREQYF.

In the case of this clone: The junction differs from germline at one of its ends, possibly a read error. J is TRBJ2-3 and V is TRBV10-2; 9 nucleotides agree with TRBD2. This CDR3 has 15 residues. Looked up from germline, CDR1 is WSHSY and CDR2 is SAAADI. The chain's CDR3 is CASSETLAGTDAQYF. The DNA of the CDR3 is TGCGCCAGCAGTGAAACGCTAGCGGGGACAGATGCGCAGTATTTT.

This clone was counted a few times. The J gene is TRBJ1-1, the V gene TRBV5-5, with 9 bases lining up with TRBD1. Germline CDR1 SGHKS, CDR2 YYEKEE (reference sequence). This CDR3 comprises 13 residues. The ends lost 5 bases at V and 3 bases at J; junction bases unmatched: 2. The DNA for the CDR3 is TGTGCCAGCAGTCGGACAGGGGACACTGAAGCTTTCTTT. Encoded protein: CASSRTGDTEAFF.

CDR3 sequence reads: CASSFGPDYEQYF. CDR3 sequence (DNA): TGTGCCAGCAGCTTTGGGCCTGACTACGAGCAGTACTTC. J is TRBJ2-7 and V is TRBV5-6; D remains unclear. The CDR3 is 13 residues long. V was pared by 2 bases and J by 3 bases, with 9 bases between. The germline V gene encodes CDR1 SGHDT and CDR2 YYEEEE.